What follows are 27 T cell receptor beta chains derived from one specimen sequenced in a study of Graves' ophthalmopathy and Graves' hyperthyroidism. Amplified TCR beta CDR3 regions were obtained using RNA transcripts as template. Second-round multiplex PCR came after first-round RT-PCR with HTBI primers. One entry per CDR3 protein results from TCRdb running MiXCR on the multiplex PCR reads. The top ten clones hold approximately 10% of a sample with over a million distinct CDR3 sequences, 35% to 45% of them seen once. The sample taken for sequencing was peripheral blood or thyroid tissue (not recorded which). These receptors were collected from an adult man with Graves' hyperthyroidism.

J is TRBJ2-7 and V is TRBV4-1; TRBD1 matches at 9 bases. The CDR3 length is 15 residues. J was trimmed by 4 bases and V by 4 bases; bases with no gene match: 8. Per germline, CDR1 MGHRA and CDR2 YSYEKL. CDR3 coding DNA: TGCGCCAGCAGCCCCCGGGACAGGGAAGCTTACGAGCAGTACTTC. The encoded protein is CASSPRDREAYEQYF.

This clonotype occurred a few times. V usage is TRBV11-2 and J usage is TRBJ2-7; D is undetermined. The CDR3 is 15 amino acids. With 0 bases removed from V and 2 bases from J, the gap between germline ends came to 11 bases. Per germline, CDR1 SGHAT and CDR2 FQNNGV. The CDR3 DNA sequence: TGTGCCAGCAGCTTAGAGACCGGGCAGGCCTACGAGCAGTACTTC. It codes for CASSLETGQAYEQYF.

V is TRBV20-1 and J is TRBJ1-4; a weak D match, TRBD1 (5 bases). The germline V and J ends were trimmed by 0 bases and 8 bases, with 25 bases remaining between them. Germline V gene data show CDR1 as DFQATT and CDR2 as SNEGSKA (reference sequence). The CDR3 totals 18 residues. CDR3 DNA: TGCAGTGCTAGAGATCTCAGGGCAGGAACGGATTATGGGGAAAAACTGTTTTTT. Encoded protein: CSARDLRAGTDYGEKLFF.

This clonotype showed up many times. V is TRBV15 and J is TRBJ1-4, with TRBD1 identical over 10 bases. The CDR3 extends over 14 amino acids. The V and J ends lost 3 bases and 10 bases, in that order; junction bases with no gene match: 5. Germline V gene data show CDR1 as LNHNV and CDR2 as YYDKDF (reference sequence). In nucleotides, the CDR3 is TGTGCCACCAGCAGCGGGACAGGGGAAGTAAAACTGTTTTTT. Its protein product is CATSSGTGEVKLFF.

The chain employs TRBV7-9 and TRBJ2-7, with 8 bases fitting TRBD1. Trimming removed 7 bases from V and 7 bases from J; junction bases left unmatched: 12. Germline V gives CDR1 SEHNR, CDR2 FQNEAQ (reference sequence). The CDR3 is 14 residues long. The CDR3 is CASTSTGANNEQYF. CDR3 DNA sequence: TGTGCCAGCACCTCGACAGGGGCAAACAATGAGCAGTACTTC.

This clonotype has more than one count but fewer than ten. DNA for the CDR3: TGTGCCAGCAGTTATGAGACAGGAGTAGGAACCGGGGAGCTGTTTTTT. Encoded protein: CASSYETGVGTGELFF. The chain combines TRBV28 with TRBJ2-2, with TRBD1 as a possible D gene (6 bases). CDR3 size: 16 residues. Trimming took 4 bases from V and 5 from J, leaving 17 bases between them. The germline V gene has CDR1 MDHEN and CDR2 SYDVKM.

This clonotype was recorded many times. The rearrangement links TRBV9 to TRBJ2-7; possibly TRBD1 for D (8 bases). The CDR3 runs to 14 residues. Deletions cut 4 bases from V and 1 base from J, with 12 bases between. Germline CDR1 is SGDLS and CDR2 is YYNGEE. The DNA for the CDR3 is TGTGCCAGCAGCCTACAGGGGGGGTCCTACGAGCAGTACTTC. Translating gives CASSLQGGSYEQYF.

This clonotype appeared many times. This chain connects TRBV15 to TRBJ2-6; maybe TRBD1 (5 bases). The V gene's germline CDR1 is LNHNV and CDR2 YYDKDF (reference sequence). V dropped 0 bases and J dropped 2 bases, with 5 bases sitting between them. This CDR3 region has 15 residues. The CDR3 sequence is CATSREQAGANVLTF. The CDR3 nucleotides are TGTGCCACCAGCAGAGAACAGGCTGGGGCCAACGTCCTGACTTTC. Drawing the rest from reference TRBV15 and TRBJ2-6, the complete variable domain is DAMVIQNPRYQVTQFGKPVTLSCSQTLNHNVMYWYQQKSSQAPKLLFHYYDKDFNNEADTPDNFQSRRPNTSFCFLDIRSPGLGDTAMYLCATSREQAGANVLTFGAGSRLTVL.

This clonotype was counted ten times or more. The CDR3, as DNA: TGTGCCACCAGTGATTGGGGGGGAGTATGGCCGAACACCGGGGAGCTGTTTTTT. It specifies CATSDWGGVWPNTGELFF. The chain has TRBV24-1 and TRBJ2-2; TRBD2 matches at 7 bases. The germline gives CDR1 KGHDR, CDR2 SFDVKD. V was clipped by 2 bases and J by 0 bases; unmatched bases: 8. This CDR3 is built from 18 residues.

Many counts were recorded for this clonotype. The V and J genes are TRBV7-2 and TRBJ1-1; TRBD1 might be the D (5 bases). The germline V and J ends were trimmed by 1 base and 12 bases, with 12 bases remaining between them. The germline gives CDR1 SGHTA, CDR2 FQGNSA. The CDR3 spans 12 residues. The CDR3: CASSLDRDATFF. In nucleotides, the CDR3 is TGTGCCAGCAGCTTAGACCGGGACGCTACTTTCTTT.

This clonotype came up once. This chain links TRBV7-9 with TRBJ2-7; either TRBD1 or TRBD2 may supply D (5 bases each). V was shortened by 5 bases and J by 7 bases, with 18 bases between the two germline ends. CDR3 length: 14 amino acids. The germline CDR1 and CDR2 sequences are SEHNR and FQNEAQ (reference sequence). This chain's CDR3 is CASSPLGRVWEQYF. DNA for the CDR3: TGTGCCAGCAGCCCCCTGGGACGTGTGTGGGAGCAGTACTTC.

This clonotype was seen ten or more times. V gene TRBV20-1 combines with J gene TRBJ2-7; perhaps D is TRBD1 or TRBD2 (5 bases each). Trimming shortened V by 2 bases and J by 5 bases, and 10 bases separated the two germline ends. This CDR3 has 12 residues. The germline gives CDR1 DFQATT, CDR2 SNEGSKA (reference sequence). The CDR3 loop is CSARQGAHEQYF. DNA of the CDR3: TGCAGTGCTAGACAGGGAGCCCACGAGCAGTACTTC.

V usage is TRBV4-1 and J usage is TRBJ2-7; D is unclear. Germline V CDR1 and CDR2: MGHRA, YSYEKL. Trimming took 5 bases from V and 3 from J, leaving 11 bases between them. The CDR3 loop spans 13 amino acids. CDR3 in DNA: TGCGCCAGCAGCGAAAATGTGATCTACGAGCAGTACTTC. It encodes CASSENVIYEQYF.

There are many counts of this clonotype. The J gene is TRBJ1-1, the V gene TRBV19, with D perhaps TRBD1 (5 bases). V was cut by 3 bases and J by 3 bases, with 11 bases left in between. Germline-derived CDR1 and CDR2 are LNHDA and SQIVND (reference sequence). The CDR3 spans 14 residues. CDR3 region: CASSMREGDTEAFF. As DNA, the CDR3 is TGTGCCAGTAGTATGCGGGAAGGGGACACTGAAGCTTTCTTT.

This clonotype was picked up many times. The rearrangement joins TRBV10-3 to TRBJ1-6; TRBD1 agrees at 7 bases. V lost 6 bases to trimming and J lost 7 bases; unmatched junction nucleotides: 9. CDR1 is ENHRY, CDR2 SYGVKD, per germline. The length of the CDR3 is 15 residues. The DNA of the CDR3 is TGTGCCATCAGGGGAACAGGGGCGGTCAATTCACCCCTCCACTTT. It translates to CAIRGTGAVNSPLHF.

This clonotype was counted many times. The chain uses TRBV11-2 and TRBJ1-3, with D perhaps TRBD1 (6 bases). Germline V gives CDR1 SGHAT, CDR2 FQNNGV. V lost 5 bases to trimming and J lost 0 bases, with 11 bases between them. The CDR3 runs to 15 residues. CDR3 region: CASSTGLHSGNTIYF. DNA for the CDR3: TGTGCCAGCAGCACAGGGCTCCACTCTGGAAACACCATATATTTT.

Many counts were recorded for this clonotype. V usage is TRBV20-1 and J usage is TRBJ2-5, with 8 bases identical to TRBD1. Trimming took 3 bases from V and 4 from J; bases not matched to a gene: 7. The CDR3 extends over 14 amino acids. From germline, CDR1 is DFQATT and CDR2 SNEGSKA (reference sequence). The CDR3 loop is CSASRTGMRETQYF. CDR3 nucleotide sequence: TGCAGTGCTAGCCGGACAGGGATGAGAGAGACCCAGTACTTC.

Many counts were recorded for this clonotype. V gene TRBV2 combines with J gene TRBJ1-4; 8 bases line up with TRBD1. The CDR3 is 14 amino acids. Germline loops: CDR1 SNHLY, CDR2 FYNNEI. The V segment lost 5 bases and the J segment 7 bases; nucleotides outside the gene matches: 6. This CDR3 is CASSLGTGREKLFF. CDR3 DNA: TGTGCCAGCAGTCTCGGGACAGGTCGTGAAAAACTGTTTTTT. The variable domain in full, with the rest retrieved from reference TRBV2 and TRBJ1-4, is EPEVTQTPSHQVTQMGQEVILRCVPISNHLYFYWYRQILGQKVEFLVSFYNNEISEKSEIFDDQFSVERPDGSNFTLKIRSTKLEDSAMYFCASSLGTGREKLFFGSGTQLSVL.

V gene TRBV7-2 combines with J gene TRBJ2-7; a weak D match, TRBD2 (6 bases). The V and J ends lost 5 bases and 6 bases respectively, with 23 bases between them. Germline V lookup: CDR1 SGHTA, CDR2 FQGNSA. This CDR3 region has 16 residues. The CDR3 coding sequence is TGTGCCAGCAGCACCACCGGGACTGGCGGGTGGTTCGAGCAGTACTTC. Protein sequence: CASSTTGTGGWFEQYF.

This clonotype was counted once. The chain employs TRBV5-4 and TRBJ2-5; 9 bases map to TRBD2. Germline values: CDR1 SGHNT, CDR2 YYREEE (reference sequence). Trimming removed 5 bases from V and 5 bases from J; junction bases left unmatched: 7. This CDR3 is 14 amino acids long. CDR3 in DNA: TGTGCCAGCAGACTTAGCGGGAGCCGGGAGACCCAGTACTTC. Protein: CASRLSGSRETQYF.

A word on this clonotype: This may be a read error, as it is one base from a much larger clone. The chain combines TRBV12-3 or TRBV12-4 with TRBJ1-2; D uncertain. The CDR3 is made up of 11 amino acids. CDR3 sequence reads: CASLYNYGHTF. Written as DNA, the CDR3 is TGTGCCAGTCTCTATAACTATGGCCACACCTTC.

This clonotype was counted ten times or more. The CDR3 protein is CASSQGAEEKLFF. CDR3 nucleotides: TGTGCCAGCAGTCAGGGGGCTGAAGAAAAACTGTTTTTT. The V call is TRBV11-2, the J call TRBJ1-4, with 8 positions matching TRBD1. CDR3 length: 13 amino acids. Germline V gene lookup returns CDR1 SGHAT and CDR2 FQNNGV. The J segment lost 8 bases and the V segment lost 6 bases, leaving 5 bases of the junction unmatched.

There are a few counts of this clonotype. V gene TRBV7-3 combines with J gene TRBJ1-2, with D possibly matching TRBD1 (6 bases). Trimming pared 5 bases from V and 9 bases from J, leaving 13 bases between. In germline, CDR1 is SGHTA, CDR2 FQGTGA. The CDR3 is 12 amino acids. CDR3 coding DNA: TGTGCCAGCAGCCTGGGGGGGCACAGCTACACCTTC. Translation gives CASSLGGHSYTF.

In this sample, this clonotype turned up a few times. The chain recombines TRBV5-1 with TRBJ1-2; D remains ambiguous. This CDR3 region has 14 residues. V dropped 0 bases and J dropped 10 bases, with 16 bases sitting between them. Germline V gene data show CDR1 as SGHRS and CDR2 as YFSETQ. The CDR3 is CASSLVPSSATYTF. CDR3 nucleotide sequence: TGCGCCAGCAGCTTGGTTCCAAGCAGTGCAACCTACACCTTC.

The chain links TRBV10-3 to TRBJ1-5; unclear D gene. CDR1 and CDR2 (germline): ENHRY, SYGVKD. V dropped 3 bases and J dropped 0 bases, with 21 bases sitting between them. The CDR3 runs to 19 residues. The CDR3 reads CAISETAQHQPYSNQPQHF. DNA of the CDR3: TGTGCCATCAGTGAAACCGCCCAGCACCAACCATATAGCAATCAGCCCCAGCATTTT.

This clonotype has at least ten counts. The V and J genes are TRBV9 and TRBJ2-7, with unresolved D. Trimming left V 6 bases short and J 0 bases short, with 16 bases between. The CDR3 spans 15 residues. Germline V gene sequence: CDR1 SGDLS, CDR2 YYNGEE. The CDR3 DNA sequence: TGTGCCAGCAACCCTACCCCCGATGCCTCCTACGAGCAGTACTTC. This translates into CASNPTPDASYEQYF.

This sequence joins TRBV7-9 and TRBJ2-3; 12 bases line up with TRBD2. Germline CDR1 SEHNR, CDR2 FQNEAQ (reference sequence). CDR3 length equals 19 residues. V shed 7 bases and J 4 bases; nucleotides not matched to a gene: 18. The DNA for the CDR3 is TGTGCCAGCACCTTCCCGGGACAGACGACTAGCGGGAGAGCAGATACGCAGTATTTT. Translated, it gives CASTFPGQTTSGRADTQYF.